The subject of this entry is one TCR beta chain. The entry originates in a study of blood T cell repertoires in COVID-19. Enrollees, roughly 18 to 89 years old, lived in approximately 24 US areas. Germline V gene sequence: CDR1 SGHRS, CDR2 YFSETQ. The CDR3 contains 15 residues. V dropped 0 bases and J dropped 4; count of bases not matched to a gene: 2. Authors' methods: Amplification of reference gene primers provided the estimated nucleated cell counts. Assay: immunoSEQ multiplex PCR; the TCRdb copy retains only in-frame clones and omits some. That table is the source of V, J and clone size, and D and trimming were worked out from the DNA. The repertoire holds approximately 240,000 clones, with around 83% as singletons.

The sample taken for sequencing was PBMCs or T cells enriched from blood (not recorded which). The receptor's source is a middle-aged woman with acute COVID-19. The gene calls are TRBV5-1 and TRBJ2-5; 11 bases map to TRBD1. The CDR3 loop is CASSLGGTGGETQYF. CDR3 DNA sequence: TGCGCCAGCAGCTTGGGTGGGACAGGGGGAGAGACCCAGTACTTC.